Listed below are T cell receptor beta chains from one sample, sequenced in a study of breast tumors, draining lymph nodes, adjacent tissues. TCRdb re-called the multiplex PCR reads with MiXCR, one entry per CDR3 protein. The sample shows approximately 300,000 distinct CDR3 sequences, about 30% of them seen only once. Sequencing input: axillary lymph node tissue. These receptors all come from a female donor with breast cancer. Some clones in this sample may be carry-over from other donors' samples. The conserved cysteine and the conserved F or W are not part of the CDR3 here.

v_call	j_call	cdr3_aa
TRBV7-7	TRBJ2-2	ASGFGQAGVGELF
TRBV12-3/TRBV12-4	TRBJ2-3	ASSLLDTQY
TRBV4-3	TRBJ2-7	ASSLYRHGPYEQY
TRBV28	TRBJ2-5	ATFRSTGQPTKTQY
TRBV28	TRBJ2-7	ASSLPKGRTYEQY
TRBV20-1	TRBJ1-5	SALSRDRLNQPQH
TRBV19	TRBJ1-1	ASRGGQKAF
TRBV7-9	TRBJ2-1	ASRRSIRTGGVASNEQF
TRBV4-3	TRBJ2-5	ASSQELSGRQQETQY
TRBV7-9	TRBJ2-5	ASSPGLDQETQY
TRBV19	TRBJ2-1	ASSIREGYNEQF
TRBV7-9	TRBJ2-7	ASSFGGQGYEQY
TRBV20-1	TRBJ2-7	SGTSGRGPSEQY
TRBV7-6	TRBJ2-6	ASGLAGGNVLT
TRBV11-3	TRBJ2-1	ASSLGPNNEQF
TRBV5-6	TRBJ1-6	ASSLTGTAYNSPLH
TRBV2	TRBJ2-7	ASMFVDEQY
TRBV6-6	TRBJ1-5	ASSYSISGSNQPQH
TRBV7-9	TRBJ2-3	ASSSGAGTGGTQY
TRBV6-1	TRBJ2-7	ASSSSSGTPYEQY
TRBV5-4	TRBJ2-7	ASSLGGGSGYEQY
TRBV20-1	TRBJ2-3	SATQGDSDTRY
TRBV2	TRBJ2-7	ASHAAGQRVQGFEQY
TRBV19	TRBJ2-1	ASSPGTGTTNEQF
TRBV25-1	TRBJ1-6	ASRTGVGNSPLH
TRBV12-5	TRBJ2-7	ASGLVQAQGWTYEQY
TRBV10-3	TRBJ1-3	ATTSGTGGDIY
TRBV9	TRBJ2-1	ASSPGLRYEQF
TRBV6-1	TRBJ2-7	ASIRADHYEQY
TRBV5-1	TRBJ1-4	ASTQGASNEKLF
TRBV29-1	TRBJ2-7	SVKPPGSTYEQY